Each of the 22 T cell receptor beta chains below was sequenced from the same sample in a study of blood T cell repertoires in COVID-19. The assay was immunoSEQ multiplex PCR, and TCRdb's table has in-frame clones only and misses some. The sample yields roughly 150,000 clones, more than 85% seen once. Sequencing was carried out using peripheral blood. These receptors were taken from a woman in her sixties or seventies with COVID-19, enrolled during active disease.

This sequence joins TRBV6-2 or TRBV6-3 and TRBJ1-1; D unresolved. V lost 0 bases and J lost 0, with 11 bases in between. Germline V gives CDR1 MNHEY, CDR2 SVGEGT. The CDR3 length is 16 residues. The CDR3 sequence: CASSYSRRVVNTEAFF. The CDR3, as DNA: TGTGCCAGCAGTTACTCGAGGAGGGTTGTGAACACTGAAGCTTTCTTT.

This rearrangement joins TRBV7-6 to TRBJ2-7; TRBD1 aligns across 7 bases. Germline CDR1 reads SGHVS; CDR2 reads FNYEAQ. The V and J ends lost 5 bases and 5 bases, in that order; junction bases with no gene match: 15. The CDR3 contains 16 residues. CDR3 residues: CASSIERGQFPNEQYF. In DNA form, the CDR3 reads TGTGCCAGCAGCATAGAGAGGGGACAGTTCCCGAACGAGCAGTACTTC.

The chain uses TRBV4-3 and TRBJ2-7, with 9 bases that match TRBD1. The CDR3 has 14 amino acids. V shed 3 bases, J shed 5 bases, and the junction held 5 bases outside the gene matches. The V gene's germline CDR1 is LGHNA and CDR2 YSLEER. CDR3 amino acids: CASSQDRGVDEQYF. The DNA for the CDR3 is TGCGCCAGCAGCCAGGACAGGGGTGTCGACGAGCAGTACTTC.

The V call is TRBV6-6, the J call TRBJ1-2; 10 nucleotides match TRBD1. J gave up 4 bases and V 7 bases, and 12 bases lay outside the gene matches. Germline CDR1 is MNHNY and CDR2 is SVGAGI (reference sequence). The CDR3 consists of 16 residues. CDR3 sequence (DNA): TGTGCCAGCACCCTTTCCGGGACAGGGGAACCCTATGGCTACACCTTC. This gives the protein CASTLSGTGEPYGYTF.

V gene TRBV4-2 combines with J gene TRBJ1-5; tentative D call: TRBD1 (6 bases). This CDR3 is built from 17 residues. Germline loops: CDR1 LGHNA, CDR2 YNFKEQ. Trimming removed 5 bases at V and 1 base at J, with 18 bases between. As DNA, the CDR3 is TGTGCCAGCAGCGCCATCTTAGGGGACATCAGCAATCAGCCCCAGCATTTT. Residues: CASSAILGDISNQPQHF.

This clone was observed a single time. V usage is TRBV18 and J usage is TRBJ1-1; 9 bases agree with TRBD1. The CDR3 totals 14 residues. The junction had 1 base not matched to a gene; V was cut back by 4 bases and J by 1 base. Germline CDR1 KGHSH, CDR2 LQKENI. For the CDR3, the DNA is TGTGCCAGCTCACAGGGACAGGGGAACACTGAAGCTTTCTTT. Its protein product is CASSQGQGNTEAFF. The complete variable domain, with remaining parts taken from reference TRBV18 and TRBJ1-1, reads NAGVMQNPRHLVRRRGQEARLRCSPMKGHSHVYWYRQLPEEGLKFMVYLQKENIIDESGMPKERFSAEFPKEGPSILRIQQVVRGDSAAYFCASSQGQGNTEAFFGQGTRLTVV.

For the CDR3, the DNA is TGCGCCAGCAGCCAAGATAGGACTCTACAGGGGAGTCGAGACTATGGCTACACCTTC. The encoded protein is CASSQDRTLQGSRDYGYTF. This chain connects TRBV4-1 to TRBJ1-2, with 7 bases identical to TRBD1. CDR1 is MGHRA and CDR2 is YSYEKL in the germline V gene. CDR3 length: 19 residues. Trimming took 0 bases from V and 3 from J; bases not matched to a gene: 16.

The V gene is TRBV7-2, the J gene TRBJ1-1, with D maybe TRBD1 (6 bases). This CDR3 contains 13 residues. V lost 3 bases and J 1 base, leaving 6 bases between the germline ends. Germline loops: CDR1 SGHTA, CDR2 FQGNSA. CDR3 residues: CASSLGANTEAFF. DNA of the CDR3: TGTGCCAGCAGCTTGGGGGCGAACACTGAAGCTTTCTTT.

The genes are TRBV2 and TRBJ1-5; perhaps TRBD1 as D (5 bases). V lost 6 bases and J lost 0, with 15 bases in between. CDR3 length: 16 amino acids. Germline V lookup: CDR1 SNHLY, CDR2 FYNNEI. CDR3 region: CASSEQTGLSNQPQHF. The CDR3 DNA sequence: TGTGCCAGCAGCGAACAGACGGGACTTAGCAATCAGCCCCAGCATTTT.

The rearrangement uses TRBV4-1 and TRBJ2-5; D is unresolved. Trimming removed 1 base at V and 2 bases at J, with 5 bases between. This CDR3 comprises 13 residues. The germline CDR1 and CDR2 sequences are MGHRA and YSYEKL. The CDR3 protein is CASSQVAQETQYF. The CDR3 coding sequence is TGCGCCAGCAGCCAAGTGGCACAAGAGACCCAGTACTTC.

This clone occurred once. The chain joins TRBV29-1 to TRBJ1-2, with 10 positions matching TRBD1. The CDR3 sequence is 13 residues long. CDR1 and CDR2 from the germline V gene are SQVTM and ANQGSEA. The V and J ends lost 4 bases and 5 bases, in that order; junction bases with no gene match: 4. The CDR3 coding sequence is TGCAGCGTTGGACAGGGGGCGGGGTATGGCTACACCTTC. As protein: CSVGQGAGYGYTF.

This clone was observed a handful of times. The DNA of the CDR3 is TGTGCCAGCAGCTTAGGGGACAGAAGGAACACTGAAGCTTTCTTT. Translation gives CASSLGDRRNTEAFF. The chain uses TRBV7-2 and TRBJ1-1; 7 nucleotides match TRBD1. The CDR3 contains 15 residues. Trimming cost V 1 base and J 1 base; bases outside gene matches: 3. The germline CDR1 and CDR2 sequences are SGHTA and FQGNSA.

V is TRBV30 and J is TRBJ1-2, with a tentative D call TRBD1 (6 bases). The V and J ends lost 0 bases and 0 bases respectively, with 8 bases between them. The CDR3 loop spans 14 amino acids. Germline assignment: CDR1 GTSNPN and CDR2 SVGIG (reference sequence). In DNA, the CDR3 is TGTGCCTGGAGTGTAGGGGGGGCTAACTATGGCTACACCTTC. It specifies CAWSVGGANYGYTF. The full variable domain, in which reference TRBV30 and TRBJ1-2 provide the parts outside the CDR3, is SQTIHQWPATLVQPVGSPLSLECTVEGTSNPNLYWYRQAAGRGLQLLFYSVGIGQISSEVPQNLSASRPQDRQFILSSKKLLLSDSGFYLCAWSVGGANYGYTFGSGTRLTVV.

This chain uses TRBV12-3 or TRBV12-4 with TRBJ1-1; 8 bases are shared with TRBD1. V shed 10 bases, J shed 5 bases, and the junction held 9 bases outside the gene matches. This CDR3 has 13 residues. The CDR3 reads CATLRGRGTEAFF. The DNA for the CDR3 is TGTGCCACCCTCAGGGGGCGAGGAACTGAAGCTTTCTTT.

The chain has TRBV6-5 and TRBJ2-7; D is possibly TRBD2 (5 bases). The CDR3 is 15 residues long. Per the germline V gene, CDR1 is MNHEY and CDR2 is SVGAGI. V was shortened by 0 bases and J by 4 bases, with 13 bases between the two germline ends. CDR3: CASSYSSGSAYEQYF. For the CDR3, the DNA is TGTGCCAGCAGTTACTCGAGCGGCTCGGCGTACGAGCAGTACTTC.

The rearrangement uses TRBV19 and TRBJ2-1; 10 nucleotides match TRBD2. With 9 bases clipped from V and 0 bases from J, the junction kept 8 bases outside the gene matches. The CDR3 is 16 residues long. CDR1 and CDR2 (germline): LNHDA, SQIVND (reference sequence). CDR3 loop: CASLAGASSSYNEQFF. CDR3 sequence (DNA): TGTGCCAGCCTAGCGGGGGCTTCAAGCTCCTACAATGAGCAGTTCTTC.

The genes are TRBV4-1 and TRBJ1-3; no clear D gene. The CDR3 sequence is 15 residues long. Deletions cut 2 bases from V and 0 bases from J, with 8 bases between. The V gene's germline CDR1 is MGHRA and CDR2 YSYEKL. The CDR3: CASSQNGLSGNTIYF. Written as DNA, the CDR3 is TGCGCCAGCAGCCAAAACGGACTCTCTGGAAACACCATATATTTT.

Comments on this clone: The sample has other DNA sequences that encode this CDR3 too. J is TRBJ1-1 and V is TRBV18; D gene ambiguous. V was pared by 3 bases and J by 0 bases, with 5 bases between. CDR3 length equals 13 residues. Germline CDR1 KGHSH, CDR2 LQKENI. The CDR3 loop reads CASSPAMNTEAFF. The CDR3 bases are TGTGCCAGCTCACCGGCCATGAACACTGAAGCTTTCTTT.

For the CDR3, the DNA is TGTGCCAGCAGCTCTCGACAGGGGGCAGACGGCTATGGCTACACCTTC. It encodes CASSSRQGADGYGYTF. The V gene is TRBV4-2, the J gene TRBJ1-2, with 10 bases identical to TRBD1. This CDR3 is built from 16 residues. Looked up from germline, CDR1 is LGHNA and CDR2 is YNFKEQ. The V segment lost 5 bases and the J segment 4 bases; nucleotides outside the gene matches: 10.

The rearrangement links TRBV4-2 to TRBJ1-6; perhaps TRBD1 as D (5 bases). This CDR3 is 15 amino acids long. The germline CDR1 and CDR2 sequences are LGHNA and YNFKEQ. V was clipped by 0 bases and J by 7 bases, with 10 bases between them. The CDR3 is CASSQEHRTNSPLHF. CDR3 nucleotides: TGTGCCAGCAGCCAAGAGCACAGGACGAATTCACCCCTCCACTTT.

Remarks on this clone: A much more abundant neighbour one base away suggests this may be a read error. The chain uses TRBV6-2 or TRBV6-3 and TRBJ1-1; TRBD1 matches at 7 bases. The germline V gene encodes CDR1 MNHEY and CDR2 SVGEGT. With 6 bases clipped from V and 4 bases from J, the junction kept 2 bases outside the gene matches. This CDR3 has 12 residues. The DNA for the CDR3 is TGTGCCAGCAGCCCAGGGGGCACTGAAGCTTTCTTT. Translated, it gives CASSPGGTEAFF.

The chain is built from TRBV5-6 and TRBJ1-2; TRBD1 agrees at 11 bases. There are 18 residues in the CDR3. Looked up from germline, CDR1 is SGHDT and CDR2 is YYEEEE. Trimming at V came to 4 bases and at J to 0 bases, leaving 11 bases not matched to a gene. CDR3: CASSLTDRGLLANYGYTF. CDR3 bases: TGTGCCAGCAGCCTTACGGACAGGGGGCTGTTAGCTAACTATGGCTACACCTTC.